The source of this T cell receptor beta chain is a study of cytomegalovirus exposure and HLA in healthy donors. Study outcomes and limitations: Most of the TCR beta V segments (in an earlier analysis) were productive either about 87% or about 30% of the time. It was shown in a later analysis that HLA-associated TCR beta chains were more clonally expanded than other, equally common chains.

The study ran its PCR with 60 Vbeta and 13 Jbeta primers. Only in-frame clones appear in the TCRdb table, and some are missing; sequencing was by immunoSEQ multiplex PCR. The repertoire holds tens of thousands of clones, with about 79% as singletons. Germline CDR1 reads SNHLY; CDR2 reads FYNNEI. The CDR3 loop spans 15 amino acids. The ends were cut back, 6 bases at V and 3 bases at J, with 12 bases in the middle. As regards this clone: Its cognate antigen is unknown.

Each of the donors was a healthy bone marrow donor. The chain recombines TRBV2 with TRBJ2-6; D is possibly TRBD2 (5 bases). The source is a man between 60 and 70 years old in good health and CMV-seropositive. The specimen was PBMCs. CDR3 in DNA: TGTGCCAGCAGCCGGGAAGGGAGTGGGGCCAACGTCCTGACTTTC. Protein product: CASSREGSGANVLTF. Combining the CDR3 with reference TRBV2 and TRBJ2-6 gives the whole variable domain EPEVTQTPSHQVTQMGQEVILRCVPISNHLYFYWYRQILGQKVEFLVSFYNNEISEKSEIFDDQFSVERPDGSNFTLKIRSTKLEDSAMYFCASSREGSGANVLTFGAGSRLTVL.